The 19 T cell receptor beta chains below come from one sample, sequenced in a study of early T cells in non-severe SARS-CoV-2 infection. One entry per CDR3 protein, called by TCRdb with MiXCR from the 5' RACE reads. The table includes approximately 76,000 distinct CDR3 sequences, approximately 10% detected once. The sequenced material came from whole blood. The receptor source for this set is an adult who was a healthcare worker with PCR-confirmed SARS-CoV-2 infection or an uninfected control (not recorded which).

The table lists this clonotype with many counts. The rearrangement joins TRBV7-2 to TRBJ1-1, with 8 bases that match TRBD1. V shed 2 bases and J 6 bases; nucleotides not matched to a gene: 8. The CDR3 has 15 residues. Germline V gene lookup returns CDR1 SGHTA and CDR2 FQGNSA. CDR3 bases: TGTGCCAGCAGCTTAAGCGCTCGACAGGGGCCTGAAGCTTTCTTT. Protein sequence: CASSLSARQGPEAFF.

Many counts were recorded for this clonotype. The chain couples TRBV25-1 to TRBJ2-1, with 11 bases identical to TRBD1. Germline-derived CDR1 and CDR2 are MGHDK and SYGVNS. The V gene end was trimmed by 8 bases and the J gene end by 7 bases; junction bases not matched to a gene: 4. The CDR3 contains 13 residues. Written as DNA, the CDR3 is TGTGCCAGCTACGGGACAGGGGGAAATGAGCAGTTCTTC. This gives the protein CASYGTGGNEQFF. The variable domain in full, completed from reference TRBV25-1 and TRBJ2-1, reads EADIYQTPRYLVIGTGKKITLECSQTMGHDKMYWYQQDPGMELHLIHYSYGVNSTEKGDLSSESTVSRIRTEHFPLTLESARPSHTSQYLCASYGTGGNEQFFGPGTRLTVL.

The CDR3 loop is CASSPQVGSGNTIYF. In DNA, the CDR3 is TGCGCCAGCAGCCCTCAGGTCGGCTCTGGAAACACCATATATTTT. This chain joins TRBV5-1 and TRBJ1-3, with D uncertain. Germline CDR1 SGHRS, CDR2 YFSETQ. There are 15 residues in the CDR3. Trimming took 4 bases from V and 0 from J, leaving 11 bases between them.

There are many counts of this clonotype. The CDR3 region has the DNA TGTGCCAGCAGCCCAGGACTAGCGGGGGGCCCCCGCAGCTCCTACAATGAGCAGTTCTTC. Protein: CASSPGLAGGPRSSYNEQFF. The chain combines TRBV7-6 with TRBJ2-1; TRBD2 aligns across 14 bases. Germline V lookup: CDR1 SGHVS, CDR2 FNYEAQ. The trim removed 5 bases at V and 0 bases at J, leaving 12 bases unmatched. The CDR3 is 20 amino acids.

This clonotype occurred a few times. V is TRBV2 and J is TRBJ2-7, with TRBD2 matching 8 bases. Unmatched junction bases numbered 1, after V lost 6 bases and J lost 6 bases. Germline-derived CDR1 and CDR2 are SNHLY and FYNNEI. This CDR3 comprises 11 residues. The CDR3 region has the DNA TGTGCCAGCAGCCGGGGGGGCGAGCAGTACTTC. Its protein product is CASSRGGEQYF. Full variable domain (missing parts from reference TRBV2 and TRBJ2-7): EPEVTQTPSHQVTQMGQEVILRCVPISNHLYFYWYRQILGQKVEFLVSFYNNEISEKSEIFDDQFSVERPDGSNFTLKIRSTKLEDSAMYFCASSRGGEQYFGPGTRLTVT.

A remark on this clonotype: A much larger clone is a single base away; this may be a read error. The chain is built from TRBV7-2 and TRBJ1-3; no definite D call. The CDR3 consists of 16 residues. In germline, CDR1 is SGHTA, CDR2 FQGNSA. The CDR3, as DNA: TGTGCCAGCAGCTTAGGGCAGAGAAACTCTGGAAACACCGTATATTTT. It specifies CASSLGQRNSGNTVYF.

The chain uses TRBV5-1 and TRBJ1-5, with 9 nucleotides matching TRBD1. The CDR3 sequence is 15 residues long. V lost 4 bases and J lost 0; bases outside the gene matches: 2. Germline values: CDR1 SGHRS, CDR2 YFSETQ. CDR3 DNA: TGCGCCAGCAGCAGGGACAGGGCTAGCAATCAGCCCCAGCATTTT. Translating it yields CASSRDRASNQPQHF.

This clonotype showed up just a few times. The chain combines TRBV14 with TRBJ2-7; 7 positions agree with TRBD1. The germline CDR1 and CDR2 sequences are SGHDN and FVKESK. Trimming took 1 base from V and 4 from J; bases not matched to a gene: 4. The CDR3 loop spans 14 amino acids. Here the CDR3 reads CASSQGYRGYEQYF. CDR3 nucleotides: TGTGCCAGCAGCCAAGGGTACAGGGGTTACGAGCAGTACTTC.

This clonotype occurred a few times. The V gene is TRBV15, the J gene TRBJ2-7; the D is unclear. Trimming pared 1 base from V and 2 bases from J, leaving 9 bases between. Germline CDR1 is LNHNV and CDR2 is YYDKDF (reference sequence). This CDR3 has 14 residues. CDR3: CATSRGLETYEQYF. CDR3 DNA: TGTGCCACCAGCAGAGGTTTAGAGACCTACGAGCAGTACTTC.

This clonotype was detected many times. The CDR3 reads CATQRGQTNTEAFF. CDR3 nucleotides: TGTGCCACCCAGAGGGGACAAACGAACACTGAAGCTTTCTTT. The gene calls are TRBV11-2 and TRBJ1-1; D is possibly TRBD1 (6 bases). Trimming pared 10 bases from V and 1 base from J, leaving 16 bases between. Per the germline V gene, CDR1 is SGHAT and CDR2 is FQNNGV. The CDR3 sequence is 14 residues long.

The chain is built from TRBV7-2 and TRBJ2-1; 10 bases line up with TRBD2. The V gene end was trimmed by 1 base and the J gene end by 8 bases; junction bases not matched to a gene: 5. There are 15 residues in the CDR3. The germline V gene encodes CDR1 SGHTA and CDR2 FQGNSA. The CDR3 bases are TGTGCCAGCAGCTTAGACCTAGCGGGGGCATATGAGCAGTTCTTC. Protein product: CASSLDLAGAYEQFF.

This clonotype was seen many times. V and J are TRBV7-9 and TRBJ1-2; D unresolved. The CDR3 contains 13 residues. Germline values: CDR1 SEHNR, CDR2 FQNEAQ (reference sequence). Between the trimmed V and J ends, which lost 5 bases and 6 bases, there was a span of 13 bases. CDR3 nucleotides: TGTGCCAGCAGCCAAAACGGACCGAATGGCTACACCTTC. This gives the protein CASSQNGPNGYTF.

This clonotype has a count of ten or more. The rearrangement links TRBV2 to TRBJ1-5, with a weak D call TRBD1 (6 bases). The ends were cut back, 8 bases at V and 6 bases at J, with 11 bases in the middle. Per germline, CDR1 SNHLY and CDR2 FYNNEI. The CDR3 runs 12 residues. CDR3 residues: CASAGGGQPQHF. The CDR3 DNA sequence: TGTGCCAGCGCAGGAGGGGGTCAGCCCCAGCATTTT.

J is TRBJ2-6 and V is TRBV29-1, with TRBD1 identical over 7 bases. The CDR3 contains 16 residues. Germline values: CDR1 SQVTM, CDR2 ANQGSEA. This CDR3 is CRQGTEVSSGANVLTF. CDR3 nucleotide sequence: TGCAGGCAGGGGACAGAGGTATCCTCTGGGGCCAACGTCCTGACTTTC. Looking up the rest from reference TRBV29-1 and TRBJ2-6 gives the full variable domain: SAVISQKPSRDICQRGTSLTIQCQVDSQVTMMFWYRQQPGQSLTLIATANQGSEATYESGFVIDKFPISRPNLTFSTLTVSNMSPEDSSIYLCRQGTEVSSGANVLTFGAGSRLTVL.

This chain joins TRBV9 and TRBJ1-4, with TRBD1 matching 8 bases. CDR3 length equals 14 residues. Germline V gene sequence: CDR1 SGDLS, CDR2 YYNGEE. Trimming at V came to 3 bases and at J to 8 bases, leaving 6 bases not matched to a gene. CDR3 DNA: TGTGCCAGCAGCGAGACAGGGGTTAGCGAAAAACTGTTTTTT. Translation: CASSETGVSEKLFF.

This clonotype was seen a few times. The V call is TRBV6-5, the J call TRBJ1-1; TRBD1 agrees at 7 bases. Trimming took 4 bases from V and 0 from J; bases not matched to a gene: 5. Germline V CDR1 and CDR2: MNHEY, SVGAGI. This CDR3 is 15 amino acids long. CDR3 region: CASSFRGRMNTEAFF. CDR3 coding DNA: TGTGCCAGCAGTTTCAGGGGGAGGATGAACACTGAAGCTTTCTTT.

A few counts support this clonotype. This rearrangement joins TRBV9 to TRBJ2-2; 9 positions agree with TRBD1. Per the germline V gene, CDR1 is SGDLS and CDR2 is YYNGEE. With 5 bases clipped from V and 4 bases from J, the junction kept 9 bases outside the gene matches. The CDR3 has 16 residues. The CDR3 is CASRPPGQGSTGELFF. DNA for the CDR3: TGTGCCAGCAGACCTCCGGGACAGGGATCCACCGGGGAGCTGTTTTTT.

This clonotype was counted a few times. V usage is TRBV20-1 and J usage is TRBJ2-6, with 7 bases matching TRBD1. CDR3 length equals 14 residues. Germline CDR1 DFQATT, CDR2 SNEGSKA (reference sequence). Trimming took 6 bases from V and 1 from J; bases not matched to a gene: 3. The CDR3 DNA reads as TGCAGTGCCACCAGGGGGTCTGGGGCCAACGTCCTGACTTTC. Residues: CSATRGSGANVLTF.

This clonotype was seen only a few times. This chain links TRBV7-8 with TRBJ2-1, with D unresolved. Between the trimmed V and J ends, which lost 0 bases and 9 bases, there was a span of 6 bases. This CDR3 is 12 amino acids long. Germline-derived CDR1 and CDR2 are SGHVS and FQNEAQ. The CDR3 region has the DNA TGTGCCAGCAGCTTAGCCGAGCGTGAGCAGTTCTTC. This sequence encodes CASSLAEREQFF.